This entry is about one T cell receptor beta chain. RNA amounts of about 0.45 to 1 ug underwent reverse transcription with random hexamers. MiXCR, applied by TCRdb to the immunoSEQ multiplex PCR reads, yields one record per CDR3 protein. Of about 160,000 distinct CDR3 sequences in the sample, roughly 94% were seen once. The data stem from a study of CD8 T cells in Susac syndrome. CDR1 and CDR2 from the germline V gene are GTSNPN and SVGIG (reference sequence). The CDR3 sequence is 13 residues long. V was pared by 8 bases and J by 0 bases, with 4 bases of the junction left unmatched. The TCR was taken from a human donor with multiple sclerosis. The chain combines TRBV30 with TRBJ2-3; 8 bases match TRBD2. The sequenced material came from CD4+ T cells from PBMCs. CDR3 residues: CAGSGKSTDTQYF. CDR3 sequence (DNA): TGTGCCGGTAGCGGGAAAAGCACAGATACGCAGTATTTT.